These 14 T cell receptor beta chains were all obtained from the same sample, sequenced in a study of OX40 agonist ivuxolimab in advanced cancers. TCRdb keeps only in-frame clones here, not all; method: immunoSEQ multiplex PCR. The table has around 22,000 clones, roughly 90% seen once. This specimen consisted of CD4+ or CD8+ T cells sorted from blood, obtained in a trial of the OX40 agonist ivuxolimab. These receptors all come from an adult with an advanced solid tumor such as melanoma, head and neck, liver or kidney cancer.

CDR3 amino acids: CASRHQGGSGNTIYF. The CDR3 DNA is TGTGCCAGCAGGCACCAAGGGGGCTCTGGAAACACCATATATTTT. The chain couples TRBV6-5 to TRBJ1-3, with a weak D call TRBD1 (6 bases). Trimming cost V 6 bases and J 0 bases, with 12 bases left between them. Germline loops: CDR1 MNHEY, CDR2 SVGAGI. This CDR3 is built from 15 residues.

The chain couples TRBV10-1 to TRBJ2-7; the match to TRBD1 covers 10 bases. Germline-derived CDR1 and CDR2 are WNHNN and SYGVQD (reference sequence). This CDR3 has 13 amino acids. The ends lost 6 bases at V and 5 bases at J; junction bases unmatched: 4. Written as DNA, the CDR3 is TGCGCCAGCAGCCGGGACAGGGGTCACGAGCAGTACTTC. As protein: CASSRDRGHEQYF.

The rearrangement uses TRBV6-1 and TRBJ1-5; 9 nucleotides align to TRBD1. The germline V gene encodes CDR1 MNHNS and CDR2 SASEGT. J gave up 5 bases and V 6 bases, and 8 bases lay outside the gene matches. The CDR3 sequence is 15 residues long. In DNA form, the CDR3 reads TGTGCCAGCAGAGAGGGACAGGGAGTCCATCAGCCCCAGCATTTT. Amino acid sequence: CASREGQGVHQPQHF.

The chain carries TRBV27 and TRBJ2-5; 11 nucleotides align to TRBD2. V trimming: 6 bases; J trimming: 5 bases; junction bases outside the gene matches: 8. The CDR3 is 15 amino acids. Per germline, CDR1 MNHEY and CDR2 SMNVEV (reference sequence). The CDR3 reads CASRLLAGGWETQYF. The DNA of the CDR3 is TGTGCCAGCAGACTCCTAGCGGGAGGCTGGGAGACCCAGTACTTC.

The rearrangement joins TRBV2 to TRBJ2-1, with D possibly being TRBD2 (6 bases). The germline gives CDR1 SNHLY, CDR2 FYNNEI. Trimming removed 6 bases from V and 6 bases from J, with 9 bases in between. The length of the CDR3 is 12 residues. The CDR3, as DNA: TGTGCCAGCAGCTTGGGGGGCAATGAGCAGTTCTTC. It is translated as CASSLGGNEQFF.

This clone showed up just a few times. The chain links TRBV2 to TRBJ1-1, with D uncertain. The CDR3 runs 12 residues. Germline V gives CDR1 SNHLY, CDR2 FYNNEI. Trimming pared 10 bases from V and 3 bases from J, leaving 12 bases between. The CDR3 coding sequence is TGTGCCACCATCGTTGAGGACACTGAAGCTTTCTTT. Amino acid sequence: CATIVEDTEAFF.

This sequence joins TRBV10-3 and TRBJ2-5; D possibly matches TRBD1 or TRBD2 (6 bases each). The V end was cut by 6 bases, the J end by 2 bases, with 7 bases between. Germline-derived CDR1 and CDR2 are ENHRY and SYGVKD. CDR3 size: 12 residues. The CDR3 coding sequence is TGTGCCATCAGAGGGGGGCAAGAGACCCAGTACTTC. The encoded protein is CAIRGGQETQYF.

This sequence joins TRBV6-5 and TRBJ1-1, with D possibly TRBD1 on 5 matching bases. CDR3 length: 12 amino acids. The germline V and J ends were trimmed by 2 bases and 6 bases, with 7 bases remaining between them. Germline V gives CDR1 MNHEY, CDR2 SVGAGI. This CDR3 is CASSYGGAEAFF. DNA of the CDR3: TGTGCCAGCAGTTACGGAGGGGCTGAAGCTTTCTTT.

CDR3 sequence (DNA): TGCGCCAGCAGCCAAGATGCGACTAGCGGGTACAATGAGCAGTTCTTC. It yields the protein CASSQDATSGYNEQFF. The rearrangement links TRBV4-1 to TRBJ2-1; 10 bases are shared with TRBD2. This CDR3 contains 16 residues. The V gene end was trimmed by 0 bases and the J gene end by 4 bases; junction bases not matched to a gene: 3. Germline values: CDR1 MGHRA, CDR2 YSYEKL.

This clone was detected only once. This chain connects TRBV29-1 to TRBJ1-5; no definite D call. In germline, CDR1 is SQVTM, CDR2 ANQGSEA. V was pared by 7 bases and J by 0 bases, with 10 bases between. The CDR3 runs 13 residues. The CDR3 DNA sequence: TGCAGCGGGGGAAATTATAGCAATCAGCCCCAGCATTTT. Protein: CSGGNYSNQPQHF.

The chain's CDR3 is CAISEVGATNEKLFF. Here the CDR3 DNA reads TGTGCCATCAGTGAAGTAGGGGCAACTAATGAAAAACTGTTTTTT. The chain links TRBV10-3 to TRBJ1-4, with D maybe TRBD1 (5 bases). Trimming left V 3 bases short and J 0 bases short, with 8 bases between. The CDR3 consists of 15 residues. Germline CDR1 ENHRY, CDR2 SYGVKD.

CDR3 sequence (DNA): TGTGCCAGCAGCTTAGGACAGGGACCCTACGAGCAGTACTTC. Residues: CASSLGQGPYEQYF. The chain combines TRBV11-2 with TRBJ2-7, with 7 bases lining up with TRBD1. The CDR3 is 14 amino acids. CDR1 and CDR2 (germline): SGHAT, FQNNGV. Trimming removed 1 base from V and 2 bases from J; junction bases left unmatched: 2. The variable domain in full, with the rest retrieved from reference TRBV11-2 and TRBJ2-7, is EAGVAQSPRYKIIEKRQSVAFWCNPISGHATLYWYQQILGQGPKLLIQFQNNGVVDDSQLPKDRFSAERLKGVDSTLKIQPAKLEDSAVYLCASSLGQGPYEQYFGPGTRLTVT.

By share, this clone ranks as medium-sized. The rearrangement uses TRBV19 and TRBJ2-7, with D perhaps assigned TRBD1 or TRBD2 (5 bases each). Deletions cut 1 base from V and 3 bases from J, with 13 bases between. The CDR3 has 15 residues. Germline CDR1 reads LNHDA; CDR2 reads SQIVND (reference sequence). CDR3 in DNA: TGTGCCAGTAGTATAGGTGGGGGACCGTTCTACGAGCAGTACTTC. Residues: CASSIGGGPFYEQYF. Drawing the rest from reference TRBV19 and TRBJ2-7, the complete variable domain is DGGITQSPKYLFRKEGQNVTLSCEQNLNHDAMYWYRQDPGQGLRLIYYSQIVNDFQKGDIAEGYSVSREKKESFPLTVTSAQKNPTAFYLCASSIGGGPFYEQYFGPGTRLTVT.

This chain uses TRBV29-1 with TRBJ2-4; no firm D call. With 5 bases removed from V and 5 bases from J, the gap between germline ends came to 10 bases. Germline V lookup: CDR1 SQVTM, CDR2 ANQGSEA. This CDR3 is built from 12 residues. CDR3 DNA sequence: TGCAGCGTTTTGGGTTGGGAAAACATTCAGTACTTC. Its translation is CSVLGWENIQYF.